A single sample gave rise to the 27 T cell receptor beta chains below, sequenced in a study of CD8 T cells in Susac syndrome. Random hexamers were used to reverse transcribe an amount of about 0.45 to 1 ug RNA. TCRdb re-called the immunoSEQ multiplex PCR reads through MiXCR, storing one row per CDR3 protein. The sample consists of more than 150,000 distinct CDR3 sequences, under 95% of them appearing once. What was sequenced was CD4+ T cells from PBMCs. The receptors originated from a human donor in good health.

This clonotype was seen once. The chain carries TRBV7-9 and TRBJ2-5, with D unresolved. The CDR3 covers 13 residues. Germline-derived CDR1 and CDR2 are SEHNR and FQNEAQ (reference sequence). V lost 5 bases to trimming and J lost 1 base, with 8 bases between them. The CDR3 DNA follows: TGTGCCAGCAGCCCCGCCCCCCAAGAGACCCAGTACTTC. As protein: CASSPAPQETQYF.

To note about this clonotype: It is unclear where the CDR3 begins or ends on the DNA, so no DNA is shown, and the CDR3 is as TCRdb lists it. Here the CDR3 reads CATSDSGPADTEAFF. V is TRBV24-1 and J is TRBJ1-1; TRBD1, the table's D call, lacks a check against the DNA. The germline V gene has CDR1 KGHDR and CDR2 SFDVKD. The CDR3 spans 15 residues, counting both ends.

The chain employs TRBV4-1 and TRBJ2-1; possibly TRBD1 for D (5 bases). The germline CDR1 and CDR2 sequences are MGHRA and YSYEKL. V dropped 3 bases and J dropped 7 bases, with 13 bases sitting between them. The CDR3 runs 14 residues. CDR3 in amino acids: CASSQGRVRNEQFF. In nucleotides, the CDR3 is TGCGCCAGCAGCCAGGGCAGGGTACGGAATGAGCAGTTCTTC.

The sample holds one count of this clonotype. The chain recombines TRBV24-1 with TRBJ1-5; a weak D match, TRBD1 (5 bases). This CDR3 spans 16 amino acids. Germline V gene sequence: CDR1 KGHDR, CDR2 SFDVKD. V lost 3 bases, J lost 1 base, and 12 bases lay in between. The CDR3 bases are TGTGCCACCAGTGATAGCGACCAGGGAAGCAATCAGCCCCAGCATTTT. Its translation: CATSDSDQGSNQPQHF.

J is TRBJ2-6 and V is TRBV29-1, with no clear D. V dropped 1 base and J dropped 0 bases, with 10 bases sitting between them. The CDR3 sequence is 16 residues long. Germline V lookup: CDR1 SQVTM, CDR2 ANQGSEA. The chain's CDR3 is CSVEVITHSGANVLTF. In nucleotides, the CDR3 is TGCAGCGTTGAAGTCATTACGCACTCTGGGGCCAACGTCCTGACTTTC.

This chain connects TRBV29-1 to TRBJ1-2, with no clear D. V was cut by 2 bases and J by 8 bases, with 15 bases left in between. This CDR3 is built from 13 residues. CDR1 is SQVTM, CDR2 ANQGSEA, per germline. The CDR3 is CSVESNSGKGYTF. CDR3 nucleotide sequence: TGCAGCGTTGAATCGAACTCGGGAAAGGGCTACACCTTC.

This chain uses TRBV5-1 with TRBJ2-2; a weak D match, TRBD2 (6 bases). CDR1 is SGHRS and CDR2 is YFSETQ in the germline V gene. This CDR3 comprises 14 residues. V dropped 7 bases and J dropped 4 bases, with 14 bases sitting between them. The CDR3 sequence: CASDLLGGTGELFF. The CDR3 region has the DNA TGCGCCAGCGACCTCTTGGGGGGCACCGGGGAGCTGTTTTTT.

V usage is TRBV28 and J usage is TRBJ1-1; the match to TRBD1 covers 9 bases. J gave up 5 bases and V 3 bases, and 4 bases lay outside the gene matches. CDR3 length equals 14 residues. Germline V gives CDR1 MDHEN, CDR2 SYDVKM. The CDR3 protein is CASSFTGGFTEAFF. The CDR3 bases are TGTGCCAGCAGTTTTACAGGGGGCTTTACTGAAGCTTTCTTT. Supplemented by reference TRBV28 and TRBJ1-1, the full variable domain reads DVKVTQSSRYLVKRTGEKVFLECVQDMDHENMFWYRQDPGLGLRLIYFSYDVKMKEKGDIPEGYSVSREKKERFSLILESASTNQTSMYLCASSFTGGFTEAFFGQGTRLTVV.

The rearrangement joins TRBV10-1 to TRBJ1-1; D possibly corresponds to TRBD1 (6 bases). Trimming pared 0 bases from V and 5 bases from J, leaving 7 bases between. CDR3 length equals 13 residues. The germline CDR1 and CDR2 sequences are WNHNN and SYGVQD (reference sequence). CDR3 in amino acids: CASSESRGTEAFF. In nucleotides, the CDR3 is TGCGCCAGCAGTGAGTCGAGGGGGACTGAAGCTTTCTTT.

The gene calls are TRBV5-1 and TRBJ1-1; D gene ambiguous. The CDR3 extends over 17 amino acids. V was clipped by 0 bases and J by 7 bases, with 22 bases between them. From germline, CDR1 is SGHRS and CDR2 YFSETQ. DNA of the CDR3: TGCGCCAGCAGCTTGGAACCAGGAGGGCAAAATCCTGGTGAAGCTTTCTTT. Translating it yields CASSLEPGGQNPGEAFF.

This clonotype was seen once. The chain is built from TRBV6-1 and TRBJ2-4; TRBD1 matches 10 bases. V lost 5 bases, J lost 2 bases, and 24 bases stayed unmatched. Germline CDR1 and CDR2: MNHNS and SASEGT. The CDR3 consists of 22 residues. CDR3 in DNA: TGTGCCAGCAGTAGAAACATTGGTTTTCGGAGGTGGGACAGGGGTTCCAAAAACATTCAGTACTTC. Its translation: CASSRNIGFRRWDRGSKNIQYF.

CDR3 nucleotide sequence: TGTGCCAGCAGCTTAGAGGCAGGGGCCGGAAACACCATATATTTT. The encoded protein is CASSLEAGAGNTIYF. This rearrangement joins TRBV7-2 to TRBJ1-3, with D perhaps TRBD1 (6 bases). This CDR3 has 15 amino acids. The V end was cut by 1 base, the J end by 4 bases, with 11 bases between. CDR1 SGHTA and CDR2 FQGNSA come from the germline V gene. Full variable domain (remainder filled in from reference TRBV7-2 and TRBJ1-3): GAGVSQSPSNKVTEKGKDVELRCDPISGHTALYWYRQSLGQGLEFLIYFQGNSAPDKSGLPSDRFSAERTGGSVSTLTIQRTQQEDSAVYLCASSLEAGAGNTIYFGEGSWLTVV.

The chain recombines TRBV5-1 with TRBJ1-2, with D unclear. The CDR3 loop spans 14 amino acids. CDR1 is SGHRS and CDR2 is YFSETQ in the germline V gene. V lost 0 bases and J 4 bases, leaving 10 bases between the germline ends. CDR3 coding DNA: TGCGCCAGCAGCTTGGGACAACCGACCTATGGCTACACCTTC. This sequence encodes CASSLGQPTYGYTF.

In this sample, this clonotype turned up once. The V and J genes are TRBV20-1 and TRBJ2-1; TRBD1 matches 7 bases. Germline CDR1 DFQATT, CDR2 SNEGSKA (reference sequence). The CDR3 length is 14 residues. The trim removed 0 bases at V and 8 bases at J, leaving 7 bases unmatched. CDR3 region: CSARELTGRDEQFF. Written as DNA, the CDR3 is TGCAGTGCTAGAGAGTTGACAGGGCGGGATGAGCAGTTCTTC.

CDR3 DNA sequence: TGTGCCAGCAGCTCGGCGACTAGCGGTTCCTACGAGCAGTACTTC. This translates into CASSSATSGSYEQYF. The chain recombines TRBV5-4 with TRBJ2-7, with 9 bases matching TRBD2. This CDR3 has 15 residues. V lost 3 bases to trimming and J lost 1 base; unmatched junction nucleotides: 5. Per the germline V gene, CDR1 is SGHNT and CDR2 is YYREEE (reference sequence).

This clonotype was recorded once. The chain combines TRBV20-1 with TRBJ2-1, with unresolved D. CDR3 size: 14 residues. Germline CDR1 reads DFQATT; CDR2 reads SNEGSKA (reference sequence). The V end was cut by 3 bases, the J end by 0 bases, with 9 bases between. The CDR3: CSARFSSSYNEQFF. CDR3 bases: TGCAGTGCTAGGTTTTCAAGCTCCTACAATGAGCAGTTCTTC.

This rearrangement joins TRBV10-2 to TRBJ2-2; 7 positions agree with TRBD2. This CDR3 contains 15 residues. Germline V gives CDR1 WSHSY, CDR2 SAAADI. Trimming removed 3 bases from V and 1 base from J; junction bases left unmatched: 2. The CDR3 nucleotides read TGCGCCAGCAGTGATGGGACTAAGAACACCGGGGAGCTGTTTTTT. It is translated as CASSDGTKNTGELFF.

The chain joins TRBV24-1 to TRBJ2-7; D remains ambiguous. The CDR3 sequence is 14 residues long. Germline loops: CDR1 KGHDR, CDR2 SFDVKD. Trimming shortened V by 2 bases and J by 2 bases, and 9 bases separated the two germline ends. CDR3: CATSDSGRTYEQYF. For the CDR3, the DNA is TGTGCCACCAGTGATTCCGGACGGACCTACGAGCAGTACTTC.

The rearrangement joins TRBV7-3 to TRBJ2-7; 8 positions match TRBD1. The CDR3 length is 13 residues. Germline V CDR1 and CDR2: SGHTA, FQGTGA. Unmatched junction bases numbered 7, after V lost 5 bases and J lost 7 bases. CDR3 DNA: TGTGCCAGCAGCGTAGACAGGGGAAGTGAGCAGTACTTC. Its protein is CASSVDRGSEQYF. The variable domain in full, with the rest retrieved from reference TRBV7-3 and TRBJ2-7, is GAGVSQTPSNKVTEKGKYVELRCDPISGHTALYWYRQSLGQGPEFLIYFQGTGAADDSGLPNDRFFAVRPEGSVSTLKIQRTERGDSAVYLCASSVDRGSEQYFGPGTRLTVT.

This chain joins TRBV7-2 and TRBJ2-2, with D possibly called TRBD1 or TRBD2 (5 bases each). Looked up from germline, CDR1 is SGHTA and CDR2 is FQGNSA. Deletions cut 3 bases from V and 2 bases from J, with 10 bases between. CDR3 length: 15 residues. The CDR3 spells CASSFIGGNTGELFF. The CDR3 region has the DNA TGTGCCAGCAGCTTTATTGGGGGAAACACCGGGGAGCTGTTTTTT.

CDR3 nucleotides: TGTGCCAACATAAAAGGGGCAGGAGGTATCACTGAAGCTTTCTTT. This translates into CANIKGAGGITEAFF. The chain recombines TRBV2 with TRBJ1-1; possibly TRBD1 for D (5 bases). This CDR3 is built from 15 residues. Germline CDR1 is SNHLY and CDR2 is FYNNEI. The germline V and J ends were trimmed by 10 bases and 4 bases, with 22 bases remaining between them.

The CDR3 DNA follows: TGCGCCAGCAGCCCCGGGGGAGGAGGTGGCGAGCAGTACTTC. As protein: CASSPGGGGGEQYF. The chain combines TRBV5-1 with TRBJ2-7, with D perhaps matching TRBD2 (6 bases). This CDR3 spans 14 amino acids. Germline CDR1 and CDR2: SGHRS and YFSETQ. The V gene lost 4 bases and the J gene lost 6 bases, with 17 bases spanning the gap.

This chain joins TRBV3-1 and TRBJ2-1; no clear D. V was cut by 0 bases and J by 8 bases, with 11 bases left in between. Germline CDR1 is LGHDT and CDR2 is YNNKEL (reference sequence). CDR3 length: 14 amino acids. The CDR3 loop reads CASSQDFRPDEQFF. The CDR3 coding sequence is TGTGCCAGCAGCCAAGATTTCCGGCCTGATGAGCAGTTCTTC.

V is TRBV5-6 and J is TRBJ1-1, with D tentatively TRBD1 (6 bases). The germline gives CDR1 SGHDT, CDR2 YYEEEE. The CDR3 contains 15 residues. V was trimmed by 2 bases and J by 0 bases, leaving 11 bases between them. The CDR3 is CASSLVPGVNTEAFF. The CDR3 coding sequence is TGTGCCAGCAGCTTAGTTCCAGGGGTGAACACTGAAGCTTTCTTT.

The rearrangement uses TRBV20-1 and TRBJ1-4; D is unresolved. V was pared by 6 bases and J by 5 bases, with 16 bases between. The CDR3 extends over 14 amino acids. Germline V gives CDR1 DFQATT, CDR2 SNEGSKA (reference sequence). The CDR3 loop is CSASLDGWNEKLFF. The CDR3 nucleotides are TGCAGTGCCTCCTTGGACGGGTGGAATGAAAAACTGTTTTTT.

The V and J genes are TRBV18 and TRBJ1-5; no definite D call. The CDR3 extends over 15 amino acids. The germline V and J ends were trimmed by 1 base and 2 bases, with 9 bases remaining between them. The germline CDR1 and CDR2 sequences are KGHSH and LQKENI. The CDR3 is CASSPQVSGNQPQHF. DNA of the CDR3: TGTGCCAGCTCACCACAGGTGTCCGGCAATCAGCCCCAGCATTTT.

The table lists this clonotype with a count of one. V gene TRBV20-1 combines with J gene TRBJ1-1, with TRBD1 matching over 9 bases. The CDR3 spans 14 residues. The V gene's germline CDR1 is DFQATT and CDR2 SNEGSKA (reference sequence). Trimming cost V 3 bases and J 5 bases; bases outside gene matches: 7. The CDR3 region has the DNA TGCAGTGCTAGCACAGGGGGCGCCGGGACTGAAGCTTTCTTT. Its translation: CSASTGGAGTEAFF.